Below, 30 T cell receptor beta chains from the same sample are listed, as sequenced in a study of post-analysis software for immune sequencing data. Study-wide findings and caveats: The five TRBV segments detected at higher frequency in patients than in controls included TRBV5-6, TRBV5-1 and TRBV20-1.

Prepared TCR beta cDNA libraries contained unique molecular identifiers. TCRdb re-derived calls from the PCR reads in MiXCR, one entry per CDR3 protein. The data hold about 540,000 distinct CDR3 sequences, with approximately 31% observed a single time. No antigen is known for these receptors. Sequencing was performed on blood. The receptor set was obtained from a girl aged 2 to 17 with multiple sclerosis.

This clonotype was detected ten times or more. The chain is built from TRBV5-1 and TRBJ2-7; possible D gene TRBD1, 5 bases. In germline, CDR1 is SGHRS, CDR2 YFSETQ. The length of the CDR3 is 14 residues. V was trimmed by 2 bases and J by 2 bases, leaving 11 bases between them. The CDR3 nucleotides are TGCGCCAGCAGCTTCGGCAGGGTCCCCTACGAGCAGTACTTC. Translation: CASSFGRVPYEQYF.

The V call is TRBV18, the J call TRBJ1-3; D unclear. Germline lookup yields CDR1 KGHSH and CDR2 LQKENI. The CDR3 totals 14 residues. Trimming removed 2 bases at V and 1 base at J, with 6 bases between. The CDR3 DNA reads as TGTGCCAGCTCACCAGGCGGTTCTGGAAACACCATATATTTT. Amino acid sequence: CASSPGGSGNTIYF. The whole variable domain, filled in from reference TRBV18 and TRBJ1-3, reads NAGVMQNPRHLVRRRGQEARLRCSPMKGHSHVYWYRQLPEEGLKFMVYLQKENIIDESGMPKERFSAEFPKEGPSILRIQQVVRGDSAAYFCASSPGGSGNTIYFGEGSWLTVV.

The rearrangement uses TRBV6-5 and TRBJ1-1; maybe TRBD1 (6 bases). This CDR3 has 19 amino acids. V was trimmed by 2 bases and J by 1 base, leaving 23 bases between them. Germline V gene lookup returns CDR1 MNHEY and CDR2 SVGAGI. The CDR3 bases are TGTGCCAGCAGTTACAGGTCTGGGATAGGGACACCTGAGAACACTGAAGCTTTCTTT. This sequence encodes CASSYRSGIGTPENTEAFF.

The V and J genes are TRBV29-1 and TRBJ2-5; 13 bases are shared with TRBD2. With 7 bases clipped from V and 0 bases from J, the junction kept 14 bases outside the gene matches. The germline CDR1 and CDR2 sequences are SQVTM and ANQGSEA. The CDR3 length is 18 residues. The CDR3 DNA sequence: TGCAGCGCGCCGTTGCTTAGGACTAGCGGGAGCAACCAAGAGACCCAGTACTTC. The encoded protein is CSAPLLRTSGSNQETQYF.

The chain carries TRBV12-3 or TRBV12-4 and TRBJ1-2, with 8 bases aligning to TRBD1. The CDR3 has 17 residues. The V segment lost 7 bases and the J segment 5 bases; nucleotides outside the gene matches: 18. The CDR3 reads CASNQGAAVVVLYGYTF. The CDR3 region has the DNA TGTGCCAGCAACCAGGGGGCTGCCGTGGTAGTTTTGTATGGCTACACCTTC.

The CDR3 protein is CASSQEVRQGFATEAFF. The CDR3 DNA sequence: TGCGCCAGCAGCCAAGAGGTAAGGCAGGGGTTCGCCACTGAAGCTTTCTTT. This chain uses TRBV4-1 with TRBJ1-1, with D possibly being TRBD1 (6 bases). V was pared by 0 bases and J by 4 bases, with 18 bases between. CDR3 size: 17 residues. The germline CDR1 and CDR2 sequences are MGHRA and YSYEKL.

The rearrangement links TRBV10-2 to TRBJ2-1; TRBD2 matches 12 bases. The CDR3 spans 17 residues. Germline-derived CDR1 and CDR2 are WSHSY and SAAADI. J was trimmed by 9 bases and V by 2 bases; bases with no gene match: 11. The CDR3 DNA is TGCGCCAGCAGTGAGGCCATGACTAGCGGGGGCCGGGGTGAGCAGTTCTTC. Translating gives CASSEAMTSGGRGEQFF.

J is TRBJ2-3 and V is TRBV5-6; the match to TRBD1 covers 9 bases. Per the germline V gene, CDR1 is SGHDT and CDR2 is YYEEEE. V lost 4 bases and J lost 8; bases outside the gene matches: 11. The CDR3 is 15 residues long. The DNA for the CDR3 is TGTGCCAGCAGCCCCCGGCCTACAGGGGGCAGTACGCAGTATTTT. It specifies CASSPRPTGGSTQYF.

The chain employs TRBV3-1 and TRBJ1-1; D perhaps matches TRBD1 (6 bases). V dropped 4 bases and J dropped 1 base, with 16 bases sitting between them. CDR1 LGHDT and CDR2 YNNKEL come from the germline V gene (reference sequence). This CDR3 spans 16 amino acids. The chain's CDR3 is CASSPSGGGPNTEAFF. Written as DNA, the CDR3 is TGTGCCAGCAGCCCTAGCGGTGGGGGCCCGAACACTGAAGCTTTCTTT. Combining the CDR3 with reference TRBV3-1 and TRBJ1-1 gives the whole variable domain DTAVSQTPKYLVTQMGNDKSIKCEQNLGHDTMYWYKQDSKKFLKIMFSYNNKELIINETVPNRFSPKSPDKAHLNLHINSLELGDSAVYFCASSPSGGGPNTEAFFGQGTRLTVV.

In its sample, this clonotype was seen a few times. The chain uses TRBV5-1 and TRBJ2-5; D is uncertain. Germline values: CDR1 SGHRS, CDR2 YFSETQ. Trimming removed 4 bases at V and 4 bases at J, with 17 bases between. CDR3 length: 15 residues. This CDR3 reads CASSLLKALGETQYF. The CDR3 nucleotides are TGCGCCAGCAGCCTATTGAAAGCTCTGGGAGAGACCCAGTACTTC. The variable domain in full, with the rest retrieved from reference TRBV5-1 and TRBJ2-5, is KAGVTQTPRYLIKTRGQQVTLSCSPISGHRSVSWYQQTPGQGLQFLFEYFSETQRNKGNFPGRFSGRQFSNSRSEMNVSTLELGDSALYLCASSLLKALGETQYFGPGTRLLVL.

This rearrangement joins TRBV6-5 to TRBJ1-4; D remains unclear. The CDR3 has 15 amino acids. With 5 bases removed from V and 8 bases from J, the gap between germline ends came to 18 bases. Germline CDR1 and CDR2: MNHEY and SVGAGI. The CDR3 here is CASSPSFNGGEKLFF. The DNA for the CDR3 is TGTGCCAGCAGTCCTTCCTTTAACGGAGGCGAAAAACTGTTTTTT.

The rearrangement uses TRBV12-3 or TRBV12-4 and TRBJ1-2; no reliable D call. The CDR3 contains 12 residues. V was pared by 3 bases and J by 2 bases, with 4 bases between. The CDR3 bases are TGTGCCAGCAGTTTCACCAACTATGGCTACACCTTC. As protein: CASSFTNYGYTF.

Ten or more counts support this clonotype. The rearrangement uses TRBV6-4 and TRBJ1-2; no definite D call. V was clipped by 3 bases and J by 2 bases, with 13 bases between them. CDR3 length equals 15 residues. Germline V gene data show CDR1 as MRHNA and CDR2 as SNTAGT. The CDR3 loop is CASSEHVASNYGYTF. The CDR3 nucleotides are TGTGCCAGCAGTGAGCACGTGGCTTCCAACTATGGCTACACCTTC.

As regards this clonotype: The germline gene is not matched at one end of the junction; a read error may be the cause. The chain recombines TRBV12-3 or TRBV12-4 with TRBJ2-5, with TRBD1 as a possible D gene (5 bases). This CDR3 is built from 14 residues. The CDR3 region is CAGRPRNRLETQYF. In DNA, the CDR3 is TGTGCCGGCAGACCCCGGAACAGGTTGGAGACCCAGTACTTC.

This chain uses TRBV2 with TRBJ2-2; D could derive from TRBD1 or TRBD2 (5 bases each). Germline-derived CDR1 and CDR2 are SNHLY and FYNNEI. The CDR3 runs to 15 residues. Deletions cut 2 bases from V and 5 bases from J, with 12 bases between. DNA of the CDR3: TGTGCCAGCAGTGAATCAGGGAGCGTGACCGGGGAGCTGTTTTTT. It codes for CASSESGSVTGELFF.

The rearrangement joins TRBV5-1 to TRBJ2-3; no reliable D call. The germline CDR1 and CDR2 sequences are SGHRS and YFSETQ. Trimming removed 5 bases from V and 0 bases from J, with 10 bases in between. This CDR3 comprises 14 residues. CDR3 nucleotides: TGCGCCAGCAGTACTGAGATTAGCACAGATACGCAGTATTTT. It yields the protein CASSTEISTDTQYF.

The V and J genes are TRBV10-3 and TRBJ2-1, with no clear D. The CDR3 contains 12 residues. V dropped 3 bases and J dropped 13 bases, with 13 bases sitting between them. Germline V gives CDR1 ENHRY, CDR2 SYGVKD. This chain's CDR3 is CAISEPGETQFF. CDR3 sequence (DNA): TGTGCCATCAGTGAACCTGGAGAGACCCAGTTCTTC.

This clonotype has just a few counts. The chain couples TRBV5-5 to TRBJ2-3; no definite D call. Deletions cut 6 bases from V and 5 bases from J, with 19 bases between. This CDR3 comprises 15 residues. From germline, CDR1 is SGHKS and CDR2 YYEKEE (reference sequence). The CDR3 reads CASNPHPSGRDTQYF. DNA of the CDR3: TGTGCCAGCAACCCGCATCCCTCCGGTCGAGATACGCAGTATTTT.

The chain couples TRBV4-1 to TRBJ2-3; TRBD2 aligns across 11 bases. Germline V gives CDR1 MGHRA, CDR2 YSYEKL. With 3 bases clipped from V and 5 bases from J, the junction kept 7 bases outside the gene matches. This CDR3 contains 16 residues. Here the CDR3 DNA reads TGCGCCAGCAGCCACCACACTAGCGGGGGAGGAGATACGCAGTATTTT. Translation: CASSHHTSGGGDTQYF.

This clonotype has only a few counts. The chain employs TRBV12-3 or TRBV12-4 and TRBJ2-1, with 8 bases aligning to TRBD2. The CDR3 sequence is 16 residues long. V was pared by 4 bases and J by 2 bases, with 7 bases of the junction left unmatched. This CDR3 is CASSSQRGRTYNEQFF. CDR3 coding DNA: TGTGCCAGCAGTTCCCAGCGGGGGAGAACCTACAATGAGCAGTTCTTC.

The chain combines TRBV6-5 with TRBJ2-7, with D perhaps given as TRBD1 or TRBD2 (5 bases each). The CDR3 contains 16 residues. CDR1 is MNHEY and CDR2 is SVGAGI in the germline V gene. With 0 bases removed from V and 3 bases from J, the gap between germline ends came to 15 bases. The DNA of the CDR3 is TGTGCCAGCAGTTACTCGCTCGGGACGGGGTACTACGAGCAGTACTTC. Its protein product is CASSYSLGTGYYEQYF.

This CDR3 is CASSLRDSHYEQYF. CDR3 nucleotides: TGTGCCAGCAGCCTACGGGACAGCCACTACGAGCAGTACTTC. This chain uses TRBV13 with TRBJ2-7; the match to TRBD1 covers 7 bases. V shed 5 bases and J 3 bases; nucleotides not matched to a gene: 7. The CDR3 is made up of 14 amino acids. CDR1 and CDR2 (germline): PRHDT, FYEKMQ (reference sequence).

This chain's CDR3 is CASSFESYLDEQYF. The CDR3 DNA is TGTGCCAGCAGCTTTGAATCGTATTTGGACGAGCAGTACTTC. The rearrangement joins TRBV7-9 to TRBJ2-7; D is unclear. Deletions cut 3 bases from V and 5 bases from J, with 14 bases between. Germline V lookup: CDR1 SEHNR, CDR2 FQNEAQ (reference sequence). CDR3 length equals 14 residues.

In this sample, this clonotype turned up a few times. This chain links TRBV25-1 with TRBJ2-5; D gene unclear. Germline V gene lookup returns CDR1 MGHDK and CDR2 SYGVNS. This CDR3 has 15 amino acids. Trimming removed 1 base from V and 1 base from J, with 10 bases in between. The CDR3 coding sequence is TGTGCCAGCAGTGAATGGGCAACGGTCCAAGAGACCCAGTACTTC. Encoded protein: CASSEWATVQETQYF.

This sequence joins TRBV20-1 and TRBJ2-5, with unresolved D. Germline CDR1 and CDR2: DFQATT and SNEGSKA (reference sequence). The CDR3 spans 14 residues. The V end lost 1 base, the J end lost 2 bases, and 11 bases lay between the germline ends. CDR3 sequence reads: CSARGGARQETQYF. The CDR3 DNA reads TGCAGTGCTAGAGGAGGAGCTAGGCAAGAGACCCAGTACTTC.

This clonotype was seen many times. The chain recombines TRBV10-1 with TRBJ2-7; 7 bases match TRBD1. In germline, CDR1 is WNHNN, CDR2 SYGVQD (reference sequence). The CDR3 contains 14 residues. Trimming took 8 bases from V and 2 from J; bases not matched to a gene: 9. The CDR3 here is CASSTGQAPYEQYF. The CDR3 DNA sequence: TGCGCCAGCTCCACCGGACAGGCCCCCTACGAGCAGTACTTC.

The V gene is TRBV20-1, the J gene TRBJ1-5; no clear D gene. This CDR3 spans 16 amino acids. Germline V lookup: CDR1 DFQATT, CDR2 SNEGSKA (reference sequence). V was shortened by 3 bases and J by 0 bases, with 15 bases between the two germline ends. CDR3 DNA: TGCAGTGCTAGGACGGTGACTCATTATAGCAATCAGCCCCAGCATTTT. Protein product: CSARTVTHYSNQPQHF.

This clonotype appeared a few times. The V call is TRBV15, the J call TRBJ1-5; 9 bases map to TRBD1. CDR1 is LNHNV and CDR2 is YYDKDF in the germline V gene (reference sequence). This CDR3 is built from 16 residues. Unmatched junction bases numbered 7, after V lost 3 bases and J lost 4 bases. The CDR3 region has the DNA TGTGCCACCAGCAGTCTTATGGGGACAGGGAATCAGCCCCAGCATTTT. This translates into CATSSLMGTGNQPQHF.

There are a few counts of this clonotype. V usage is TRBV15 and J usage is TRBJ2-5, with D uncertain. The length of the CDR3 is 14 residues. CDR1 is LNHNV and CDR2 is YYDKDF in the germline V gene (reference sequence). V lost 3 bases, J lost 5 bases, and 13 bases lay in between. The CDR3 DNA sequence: TGTGCCACCAGCAGTCGGGTGGGCCCTGAGACCCAGTACTTC. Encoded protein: CATSSRVGPETQYF.

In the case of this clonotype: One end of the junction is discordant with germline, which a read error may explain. The CDR3 DNA is TGTACCAGCAATCCCCCAGGGGACACTGAAGCTTTCTTT. Translation gives CTSNPPGDTEAFF. The chain has TRBV6-2 or TRBV6-3 and TRBJ1-1, with D possibly TRBD1 on 6 matching bases. Germline V lookup: CDR1 MNHEY, CDR2 SVGEGT. The CDR3 is made up of 13 amino acids.